This T cell receptor beta chain stems from a study of read filtering for tumor transcriptome and immune sequencing. Overall study findings and caveats: Roughly four fifths of IR-seq clonotypes had one read, totaling around 3.4% of reads; RNA-seq: around 70% and 40%.

As to this clonotype: Its target is unknown.

This CDR3 region has 10 residues. Unmatched junction bases numbered 1, after V lost 5 bases and J lost 10 bases. Per germline, CDR1 MNHNY and CDR2 SVGAGI (reference sequence). From 400 to 450 ng of RNA, a library with molecular barcoded alpha/delta and beta/gamma adaptors was made. TCRdb reanalysed the reads using MiXCR and keeps one entry per CDR3 protein. The sample carries 30,000 to 40,000 distinct CDR3 sequences, approximately 14% recorded once. Specimen: a population of CD138-negative cells sorted from bone marrow. This TCR came from a donor aged 40 or over with multiple myeloma. The rearrangement joins TRBV6-6 to TRBJ1-2, with 7 bases aligning to TRBD1. CDR3: CASSGTVYTF. The CDR3 DNA sequence: TGTGCCAGCAGTGGGACAGTCTACACCTTC.